This entry describes one TCR beta chain. The antigen it recognizes is unknown. No quality values exist for individual bases; no much larger clone is one base distant. For CDR1 and CDR2, the germline V gene lists KGHSH and LQKENI. Including cysteine and phenylalanine, the CDR3 has 14 amino acids. Just the 42-base CDR3 DNA is kept, in frame starting at base 1. Trimming costs V 3 bases and J 5 bases, and their ends lie 11 bases apart. This entry is derived from a study of STAT5B mutations in CD4+ large granular lymphocyte leukemia (dated by TCRdb to the early 2020s). Describing the broader study: Among the healthy controls, the CDR3 'QG' motif was associated with a particular HLA allele. The study compared the TCRbeta repertoires of patients with CD4+ T-cell large granular lymphocyte leukemia against those of healthy blood donors. Flow cytometry on FACSCanto II or FACSVerse confirmed that purified fractions exceeded 95% purity among lymphocytes. The investigation overall reported the following: Compared with healthy CD4+ repertoires, CD4-sorted patient repertoires appeared more clonal, and this difference remained even after the putative leukemic clones were removed. TRBV06-family usage was enriched among the top patient clones (8/27) compared with healthy controls (2/35). The main leukemic clonotypes were found to be private to each patient, although around a quarter of the main leukemic clonotypes were detected at low frequency in the non-leukemic repertoires of other patients. The data were not HLA-matched, and the relatively small sample size could explain the higher clonality seen in CD4+ compared with CD8+ T-LGLL.

The immunoSEQ assay at survey resolution was used to sequence TCRbeta rearrangements from genomic DNA. As for how the authors treated the data: In the TCR sequencing data, the smallest productive clonotype frequency that could be detected was 2.59 x 10-5. Only productive TCRbeta rearrangements, defined as complete and in-frame sequences, were included in the analyses. Sample clonality was computed as Simpson clonality in the immunoSEQ Analyzer version 3.0. Based on frequency, clones were grouped as very rare, small, medium, large (1-20%) or hyperexpanded (>20%). Generation probabilities were estimated with OLGA 1.2.3, V-gene circos plots were made with VDJtools, specificities were looked up in VDJdb, and CDR3 motifs were identified with GLIPH. TCRdb re-hosts the immuneACCESS table, in-frame sequences only. Its copies lack some clones; in the studies checked, an unresolved V gene accounts for under half of them, and the cause for the rest is not known. Clonal size and the V and J genes are those of that table, whereas D and trimming came from the DNA. This sample has 30,000 to 40,000 clones in its table, and 69% of those were observed once. The ten largest clones capture around 2.9% of the sample.

The healthy control group was made up of a few dozen blood donors, and the Finnish Red Cross blood service supplied their buffy coats. All TCR-sequenced material derived from peripheral blood: patient blood samples and healthy donor buffy coats. Peripheral blood mononuclear cells were isolated by Ficoll-Hypaque gradient centrifugation. For the healthy controls, CD4+ cells were obtained from buffy coats by magnetic purification. Genomic DNA was extracted with the Gentra Puregene Cell and Tissue kit and quantified on a Qubit 2.0 fluorometer. The receptor's source is a human donor in good health. The chain links TRBV18 with TRBJ1-5; the D gene is perhaps TRBD1, on 5 matching bases. The sample was CD4+ T cells from blood buffy coats. The CDR3 has the sequence CASSPTRGDQPQHF. The DNA sequence follows: TGTGCCAGCTCACCTACGAGGGGCGATCAGCCCCAGCATTTT. Supplemented by the reference TRBV18 and TRBJ1-5 proteins around the CDR3, the complete variable domain is NAGVMQNPRHLVRRRGQEARLRCSPMKGHSHVYWYRQLPEEGLKFMVYLQKENIIDESGMPKERFSAEFPKEGPSILRIQQVVRGDSAAYFCASSPTRGDQPQHFGDGTRLSIL.